This T cell receptor beta chain is drawn from a study of STAT3 mutations in large granular lymphocyte leukemia. Study background: Roughly half the longitudinally sequenced T-LGLL patients had canonical STAT3 mutations. More than half of T-LGLL patients received immunosuppressive therapy. Study findings and constraints: Every T-cell large granular lymphocyte leukemia patient had at least one immunodominant TCR beta clonotype. Persisting codominant clonotypes may have hidden a small pathogenic clone.

Comments on this clone: Its antigen remains unknown.

Clones were sequenced by immunoSEQ multiplex PCR, and TCRdb holds only the in-frame ones, with some missing. The sample lists several thousand clones, approximately 92% occurring once. This receptor was identified in a man between 60 and 75 years old with T-cell large granular lymphocyte leukemia. Some clones in this sample may be carry-over from other donors' samples. The sequenced material came from peripheral blood mononuclear cells.

CDR3 coding DNA: TGCGCCAGCAGCTTTCCTAGCGGAACGTACAATGAGCAGTTCTTC. Translated, it gives CASSFPSGTYNEQFF. The chain couples TRBV5-1 to TRBJ2-1; 7 bases line up with TRBD2. Trimming removed 2 bases from V and 4 bases from J; junction bases left unmatched: 6. Germline values: CDR1 SGHRS, CDR2 YFSETQ. This CDR3 has 15 amino acids.